A selection of T cell receptor beta chains follows, all from one sample in a study of T-cell reconstitution after alpha-beta-depleted transplantation in children. TCRdb reprocessed the PCR reads with MiXCR, giving one entry per CDR3 protein. The sample lists about 190,000 distinct CDR3 sequences, over 8.5% occurring once. The specimen was PBMCs, collected before TCRalphabeta/CD19-depleted stem cell transplant. These receptors were taken from a boy aged 2 to 9 with acute myeloid leukemia, due to receive a stem cell transplant. Both conserved end residues are part of each CDR3. The D gene is left open where the match is weak. Clone size, where shown, is once, few, many, or a class for clones that have expanded.

V gene: TRBV5-1
J gene: TRBJ1-1
D gene: TRBD1
clone size: many
CDR3 DNA: TGCGCCAGCAGCTTGGCAGCGACAGGGGACACTGAAGCTTTCTTT
CDR3 protein: CASSLAATGDTEAFF

V gene: TRBV5-1
J gene: TRBJ2-1
D gene: NA
clone size: many
CDR3 DNA: TGCGCCAGCAGCCCACGTAGGGGCCAATACAATGAGCAGTTCTTC
CDR3 protein: CASSPRRGQYNEQFF

V gene: TRBV12-3/TRBV12-4
J gene: TRBJ2-4
D gene: NA
clone size: many
CDR3 DNA: TGTGCCAGCAGTTTATTCGGTAGAGTACAGAGAAACATTCAGTACTTC
CDR3 protein: CASSLFGRVQRNIQYF

V gene: TRBV29-1
J gene: TRBJ2-1
D gene: NA
clone size: many
CDR3 DNA: TGCAGCGTTGAAAATGGGGGGTACAATGAGCAGTTCTTC
CDR3 protein: CSVENGGYNEQFF

V gene: TRBV9
J gene: TRBJ2-3
D gene: NA
clone size: medium-sized
CDR3 DNA: TGTGCCAGCAGCGTAGGCTTCGAGGGTTGGGCCCCAGATACGCAGTATTTT
CDR3 protein: CASSVGFEGWAPDTQYF

V gene: TRBV5-5
J gene: TRBJ1-1
D gene: NA
clone size: many
CDR3 DNA: TGTGCCAGCAGCTTTCCCTCGAACACTGAAGCTTTCTTT
CDR3 protein: CASSFPSNTEAFF

V gene: TRBV5-1
J gene: TRBJ2-7
D gene: NA
clone size: many
CDR3 DNA: TGCGCCAGCAGCTTTAGCGGACCCTACGAGCAGTACTTC
CDR3 protein: CASSFSGPYEQYF

V gene: TRBV5-1
J gene: TRBJ2-1
D gene: TRBD2
clone size: many
CDR3 DNA: TGCGCCAGCAGCTTGGCGACTAGCGGGAGGGCCTACAGTGAGCAGTTCTTC
CDR3 protein: CASSLATSGRAYSEQFF

V gene: TRBV28
J gene: TRBJ1-4
D gene: NA
clone size: many
CDR3 DNA: TGTGCCAGCACTAGGCAGGGGAATGAAAAACTGTTTTTT
CDR3 protein: CASTRQGNEKLFF

V gene: TRBV12-3/TRBV12-4
J gene: TRBJ1-1
D gene: NA
clone size: many
CDR3 DNA: TGTGCCAGCAGCCTAGAAGAGAACACTGAAGCTTTCTTT
CDR3 protein: CASSLEENTEAFF

V gene: TRBV5-1
J gene: TRBJ2-7
D gene: NA
clone size: many
CDR3 DNA: TGCGCCAGCAGCTTGGATAGGAGGGGAGAGCAGTACTTC
CDR3 protein: CASSLDRRGEQYF

V gene: TRBV12-3/TRBV12-4
J gene: TRBJ1-1
D gene: NA
clone size: many
CDR3 DNA: TGTGCCAGCAGCCTAGACTGGGGCACTGAAGCTTTCTTT
CDR3 protein: CASSLDWGTEAFF

V gene: TRBV5-1
J gene: TRBJ2-2
D gene: TRBD2
clone size: many
CDR3 DNA: TGCGCCAGCAGTGGATTAGCGGGAGGAGCTGGGGAGCTGTTTTTT
CDR3 protein: CASSGLAGGAGELFF

V gene: TRBV12-3/TRBV12-4
J gene: TRBJ1-2
D gene: NA
clone size: many
CDR3 DNA: TGTGCCAGCAGTTTAGTCCCCTCGAACTTGGTAGGTGGCTACACCTTC
CDR3 protein: CASSLVPSNLVGGYTF

V gene: TRBV20-1
J gene: TRBJ1-1
D gene: NA
clone size: many
CDR3 DNA: TGCAGTGCTACGCCCGAGATTAGAACTGAAGCTTTCTTT
CDR3 protein: CSATPEIRTEAFF

V gene: TRBV12-3/TRBV12-4
J gene: TRBJ1-5
D gene: TRBD1
clone size: many
CDR3 DNA: TGTGCCAGCAGAAACAGGGGGAGCAATCAGCCCCAGCATTTT
CDR3 protein: CASRNRGSNQPQHF

V gene: TRBV27
J gene: TRBJ2-1
D gene: NA
clone size: many
CDR3 DNA: TGTGCCAGCAGTTTATCGGTTCAAATCTCCTACAATGAGCAGTTCTTC
CDR3 protein: CASSLSVQISYNEQFF

V gene: TRBV5-1
J gene: TRBJ2-3
D gene: NA
clone size: many
CDR3 DNA: TGCGCCAGCAGCCCGGGACGCAACCTCGGGAGCACAGATACGCAGTATTTT
CDR3 protein: CASSPGRNLGSTDTQYF

V gene: TRBV5-1
J gene: TRBJ2-5
D gene: TRBD2
clone size: many
CDR3 DNA: TGCGCCAGCAGCTTGGCCGGGACTAGCGTACAAGAGACCCAGTACTTC
CDR3 protein: CASSLAGTSVQETQYF

V gene: TRBV7-9
J gene: TRBJ2-5
D gene: TRBD2
clone size: many
CDR3 DNA: TGTGCCAGCAGCTCCTGGGGTAGCGGGCGGAACCAAGAGACCCAGTACTTC
CDR3 protein: CASSSWGSGRNQETQYF

V gene: TRBV25-1
J gene: TRBJ2-5
D gene: TRBD1
clone size: many
CDR3 DNA: TGTGCCAGCAGAACAGGGGGTGGCGAGACCCAGTACTTC
CDR3 protein: CASRTGGGETQYF

V gene: TRBV6-2/TRBV6-3
J gene: TRBJ2-1
D gene: TRBD2
clone size: few
CDR3 DNA: TGTGCCAGCAGTTACCCCAGCGGGGGGGCGGGAGATGAGCAGTTCTTC
CDR3 protein: CASSYPSGGAGDEQFF

V gene: TRBV20-1
J gene: TRBJ2-7
D gene: NA
clone size: many
CDR3 DNA: TGCAGTGCTAGAGCGGGGCGTAGTAGGACAACGGCTTACTACGAGCAGTACTTC
CDR3 protein: CSARAGRSRTTAYYEQYF

V gene: TRBV30
J gene: TRBJ2-5
D gene: NA
clone size: NA
CDR3 DNA: TGTGCCTGGAGTGTTGAGACCCAGTACTTC
CDR3 protein: CAWSVETQYF

V gene: TRBV28
J gene: TRBJ2-7
D gene: TRBD2
clone size: many
CDR3 DNA: TGTGCCAGCAGTTTAGGACTAGCGGGAGGGCCGTTATACGAGCAGTACTTC
CDR3 protein: CASSLGLAGGPLYEQYF

V gene: TRBV5-1
J gene: TRBJ2-1
D gene: TRBD2
clone size: many
CDR3 DNA: TGCGCCAGCAGCACCGGACTAGCGCTCTACAATGAGCAGTTCTTC
CDR3 protein: CASSTGLALYNEQFF

V gene: TRBV24-1
J gene: TRBJ2-2
D gene: NA
clone size: many
CDR3 DNA: TGTGCCACCAGTGACGCGGGACAGAACACCGGGGAGCTGTTTTTT
CDR3 protein: CATSDAGQNTGELFF

V gene: TRBV4-2
J gene: TRBJ2-1
D gene: TRBD2
clone size: many
CDR3 DNA: TGTGCCAGCAGCCCATTGAAAGCGGGAGGGGGTCACAATGAGCAGTTCTTC
CDR3 protein: CASSPLKAGGGHNEQFF

V gene: TRBV15
J gene: TRBJ2-2
D gene: NA
clone size: many
CDR3 DNA: TGTGCCACCAGCAGAGATCAGGGGAACACCGGGGAGCTGTTTTTT
CDR3 protein: CATSRDQGNTGELFF

V gene: TRBV20-1
J gene: TRBJ1-6
D gene: TRBD1
clone size: many
CDR3 DNA: TGCAGTGCTAGGGCCGGGACAGGATCTTCACCCCTCCACTTT
CDR3 protein: CSARAGTGSSPLHF

V gene: TRBV20-1
J gene: TRBJ1-2
D gene: NA
clone size: many
CDR3 DNA: TGCAGTGCTAGAGATCCCCAGGATGGCTACACCTTC
CDR3 protein: CSARDPQDGYTF

V gene: TRBV12-3/TRBV12-4
J gene: TRBJ2-2
D gene: NA
clone size: many
CDR3 DNA: TGTGCCAGCAGTTCCCAGGGGAACACCGGGGAGCTGTTTTTT
CDR3 protein: CASSSQGNTGELFF

V gene: TRBV18
J gene: TRBJ1-6
D gene: NA
clone size: NA
CDR3 DNA: TGTGCCAGCTCACCTCGATCGGGAGAGGGCTATAATTCACCCCTCCACTTT
CDR3 protein: CASSPRSGEGYNSPLHF

V gene: TRBV15
J gene: TRBJ1-1
D gene: NA
clone size: many
CDR3 DNA: TGTGCCACCAGCAGAGAGTCGTACACTGAAGCTTTCTTT
CDR3 protein: CATSRESYTEAFF

V gene: TRBV2
J gene: TRBJ2-2
D gene: TRBD2
clone size: NA
CDR3 DNA: TGTGCCAGCTGTCCCTCACTAGCGGGAGGGCCTGAGGGCGGGGAGCTGTTTTTT
CDR3 protein: CASCPSLAGGPEGGELFF

V gene: TRBV29-1
J gene: TRBJ2-2
D gene: NA
clone size: many
CDR3 DNA: TGCAGCGTTGAAGTCCCCGAGTCTAACACCGGGGAGCTGTTTTTT
CDR3 protein: CSVEVPESNTGELFF

V gene: TRBV28
J gene: TRBJ2-7
D gene: NA
clone size: many
CDR3 DNA: TGTGCCAGCAGTTTATTTCCACTAAACTACGAGCAGTACTTC
CDR3 protein: CASSLFPLNYEQYF

V gene: TRBV6-1
J gene: TRBJ1-2
D gene: NA
clone size: many
CDR3 DNA: TGTGCCGGGGAGAGTAACTATGGCTACACCTTC
CDR3 protein: CAGESNYGYTF

V gene: TRBV12-3/TRBV12-4
J gene: TRBJ2-2
D gene: NA
clone size: many
CDR3 DNA: TGTGCCAGCAGTTTGTTCTCTCGGTCTAGCCCTAACACCGGGGAGCTGTTTTTT
CDR3 protein: CASSLFSRSSPNTGELFF

V gene: TRBV5-6
J gene: TRBJ2-4
D gene: TRBD1
clone size: many
CDR3 DNA: TGTGCCAGCAGCTTCTTAGGGACAGGGGGCGTAAACATTCAGTACTTC
CDR3 protein: CASSFLGTGGVNIQYF

V gene: TRBV27
J gene: TRBJ1-5
D gene: TRBD1
clone size: many
CDR3 DNA: TGTGCCAGCAGCCCCGGGACAGAGGGCCGGTCCAATCAGCCCCAGCATTTT
CDR3 protein: CASSPGTEGRSNQPQHF

V gene: TRBV25-1
J gene: TRBJ2-5
D gene: NA
clone size: few
CDR3 DNA: TGTGCCAGCAGTGGGAATCTGTACCAAGAGACCCAGTACTTC
CDR3 protein: CASSGNLYQETQYF

V gene: TRBV7-2
J gene: TRBJ2-5
D gene: NA
clone size: many
CDR3 DNA: TGTGCCAGCAGCTTAGGGGGACTGGGGGAGACCCAGTACTTC
CDR3 protein: CASSLGGLGETQYF

V gene: TRBV7-6
J gene: TRBJ2-1
D gene: NA
clone size: many
CDR3 DNA: TGTGCCAGCAGCCCCGGACTTTCAAATGAGCAGTTCTTC
CDR3 protein: CASSPGLSNEQFF

V gene: TRBV20-1
J gene: TRBJ2-5
D gene: NA
clone size: many
CDR3 DNA: TGCAGTGCTAGACCTACTAGGGTCGCTTGGACCCAGTACTTC
CDR3 protein: CSARPTRVAWTQYF

V gene: TRBV13
J gene: TRBJ2-1
D gene: TRBD2
clone size: many
CDR3 DNA: TGTGCCAGCAGCCCCTCGGGCGGGAGGAAGTACGAGCAGTTCTTC
CDR3 protein: CASSPSGGRKYEQFF

V gene: TRBV7-9
J gene: TRBJ1-1
D gene: TRBD1
clone size: many
CDR3 DNA: TGTGCCAGCAGCCTGATGTCTAGTGGGACAGGGGCTACTGAAGCTTTCTTT
CDR3 protein: CASSLMSSGTGATEAFF

V gene: TRBV20-1
J gene: TRBJ2-1
D gene: TRBD1
clone size: many
CDR3 DNA: TGCAGTGCCAGCGACAGGGCCTCCTACAATGAGCAGTTCTTC
CDR3 protein: CSASDRASYNEQFF

V gene: TRBV20-1
J gene: TRBJ1-3
D gene: TRBD1
clone size: many
CDR3 DNA: TGCAGTGCCGGGACAGGTCGGAGAGGAAACACCATATATTTT
CDR3 protein: CSAGTGRRGNTIYF

V gene: TRBV15
J gene: TRBJ2-1
D gene: TRBD1
clone size: many
CDR3 DNA: TGTGCCACCAGCAGACCGGGACAGAACAATGAGCAGTTCTTC
CDR3 protein: CATSRPGQNNEQFF

V gene: TRBV20-1
J gene: TRBJ2-2
D gene: TRBD1
clone size: many
CDR3 DNA: TGCAGTGCCCGGGACAGGGTCGGAGCCGGGGAGCTGTTTTTT
CDR3 protein: CSARDRVGAGELFF